These 27 T cell receptor beta chains were all obtained from the same sample, sequenced in a study of blood T cell repertoires in COVID-19. Clones were read by immunoSEQ multiplex PCR, and TCRdb kept only the in-frame ones, dropping some. The table lists almost 400,000 clones, approximately 87% of them singletons. Sequenced: PBMCs or T cells enriched from blood (not recorded which). These receptors originate from a woman under 40 with acute COVID-19.

The CDR3 region is CASSSGTGVNEQFF. The CDR3 region has the DNA TGCGCCAGCAGCTCCGGGACTGGGGTCAATGAGCAGTTCTTC. The chain links TRBV5-1 to TRBJ2-1, with a tentative D call TRBD2 (6 bases). V dropped 3 bases and J dropped 6 bases, with 13 bases sitting between them. Looked up from germline, CDR1 is SGHRS and CDR2 is YFSETQ. The CDR3 is made up of 14 amino acids.

This clone was seen only once. At the DNA level, this CDR3 is encoded by other sequences in the same sample as well. The chain has TRBV9 and TRBJ1-2; the match to TRBD1 covers 10 bases. After removal of 4 bases from V and 2 bases from J, the junction contained 2 bases not matched to a gene. The CDR3 contains 14 residues. The germline V gene has CDR1 SGDLS and CDR2 YYNGEE. CDR3 coding DNA: TGTGCCAGCAGCCCGGGACAGGGGAACTATGGCTACACCTTC. It translates to CASSPGQGNYGYTF.

The chain employs TRBV19 and TRBJ1-3; TRBD1 matches at 8 bases. The CDR3 covers 14 residues. Germline values: CDR1 LNHDA, CDR2 SQIVND (reference sequence). J lost 3 bases, V lost 9 bases, and 7 bases had no gene match. This chain's CDR3 is CASSDRGGGNTIYF. The CDR3 region has the DNA TGTGCCAGCAGCGACAGGGGCGGTGGAAACACCATATATTTT.

This rearrangement joins TRBV4-2 to TRBJ2-1; TRBD2 matches at 9 bases. The CDR3 totals 16 residues. Trimming cost V 1 base and J 5 bases; bases outside gene matches: 6. CDR1 is LGHNA, CDR2 YNFKEQ, per germline. The CDR3 region has the DNA TGTGCCAGCAGCCAAGTAAGAGCGGGGGGTAACAATGAGCAGTTCTTC. This sequence encodes CASSQVRAGGNNEQFF.

The chain uses TRBV2 and TRBJ2-5; tentatively, D is TRBD2 (6 bases). This CDR3 contains 16 residues. V was clipped by 5 bases and J by 5 bases, with 21 bases between them. The germline gives CDR1 SNHLY, CDR2 FYNNEI. This chain's CDR3 is CASSTPGGAVKETQYF. CDR3 bases: TGTGCCAGCAGTACGCCCGGAGGGGCAGTTAAGGAGACCCAGTACTTC. The full variable domain, rest sourced from reference TRBV2 and TRBJ2-5, is EPEVTQTPSHQVTQMGQEVILRCVPISNHLYFYWYRQILGQKVEFLVSFYNNEISEKSEIFDDQFSVERPDGSNFTLKIRSTKLEDSAMYFCASSTPGGAVKETQYFGPGTRLLVL.

The chain recombines TRBV27 with TRBJ2-1; D is perhaps TRBD2 (6 bases). V was pared by 6 bases and J by 8 bases, with 17 bases between. This CDR3 comprises 14 residues. Germline V gene lookup returns CDR1 MNHEY and CDR2 SMNVEV (reference sequence). The CDR3 DNA reads TGTGCCAGCAGGAATGGATGGGGGGTTTATGAGCAGTTCTTC. The encoded protein is CASRNGWGVYEQFF.

V gene TRBV6-4 combines with J gene TRBJ1-4, with 9 bases identical to TRBD1. Germline V gives CDR1 MRHNA, CDR2 SNTAGT. Unmatched junction bases numbered 5, after V lost 5 bases and J lost 13 bases. This CDR3 is 12 amino acids long. The DNA of the CDR3 is TGTGCCAGCAGTTCAGGGACAGGGCGACTGTTTTTT. This gives the protein CASSSGTGRLFF.

The rearrangement links TRBV2 to TRBJ2-1; maybe TRBD2 (5 bases). Germline CDR1 is SNHLY and CDR2 is FYNNEI. V was shortened by 6 bases and J by 9 bases, with 9 bases between the two germline ends. This CDR3 spans 11 amino acids. CDR3 sequence (DNA): TGTGCCAGCAGGGACTGGGTTGAGCAGTTCTTC. This translates into CASRDWVEQFF.

In its sample, this clone was seen once. The J gene is TRBJ2-3, the V gene TRBV7-3; TRBD1 matches at 8 bases. The CDR3 is 15 amino acids. Germline assignment: CDR1 SGHTA and CDR2 FQGTGA. With V trimmed by 4 bases and J by 6 bases, 9 bases remained unmatched. The DNA for the CDR3 is TGTGCCAGCAGCTCGGACAGGGAAGGGGTGGATACGCAGTATTTT. As protein: CASSSDREGVDTQYF.

To note about this clone: The DNA is omitted, as the CDR3 cannot be located on it reliably, and the CDR3 follows TCRdb's listing. The rearrangement joins TRBV21-1 to TRBJ1-6; the DNA was not compared with TRBD1, the D call given in the table. TRBV21-1 is an annotated pseudogene. The CDR3 totals 18 residues, both ends included. The CDR3 reads CASSFRTGGAYRCSPLHF.

V and J are TRBV11-3 and TRBJ2-3; 11 bases match TRBD2. This CDR3 is 14 amino acids long. The J segment lost 2 bases and the V segment lost 6 bases, leaving 1 base of the junction unmatched. The germline gives CDR1 SGHNT, CDR2 YENEEA. The CDR3: CASSSGGVTDTQYF. The CDR3 DNA sequence: TGTGCCAGCAGTAGCGGGGGGGTCACAGATACGCAGTATTTT.

The genes are TRBV2 and TRBJ1-1, with 10 bases that match TRBD1. The germline V gene has CDR1 SNHLY and CDR2 FYNNEI. J was trimmed by 5 bases and V by 5 bases; bases with no gene match: 11. The CDR3 loop spans 16 amino acids. CDR3 nucleotide sequence: TGTGCCAGCAGTCTTAGGACAGGGGGAACGGGGACTGAAGCTTTCTTT. Translation gives CASSLRTGGTGTEAFF.

The CDR3 DNA reads as TGTGCCAGCAGTTGGGGCGTCTCCTACGAGCAGTACTTC. Residues: CASSWGVSYEQYF. The chain links TRBV12-3 or TRBV12-4 to TRBJ2-7; D is possibly TRBD1 (5 bases). Trimming stripped 4 bases from V and 0 bases from J, with 7 bases between. The CDR3 is 13 residues long.

This clone was counted only a few times. The V gene is TRBV6-4, the J gene TRBJ2-1; weak D call: TRBD2 (5 bases). The CDR3 length is 14 residues. Trimming left V 6 bases short and J 6 bases short, with 15 bases between. CDR1 and CDR2 (germline): MRHNA, SNTAGT. This CDR3 is CASSEPSTGNEQFF. The DNA for the CDR3 is TGTGCCAGCAGCGAGCCTAGCACCGGCAATGAGCAGTTCTTC.

The chain joins TRBV19 to TRBJ2-2; 10 bases line up with TRBD2. V was pared by 2 bases and J by 1 base, with 1 base of the junction left unmatched. Germline CDR1 LNHDA, CDR2 SQIVND (reference sequence). This CDR3 has 16 amino acids. CDR3 protein: CASSILAGVNTGELFF. The DNA of the CDR3 is TGTGCCAGTAGTATACTAGCGGGGGTGAACACCGGGGAGCTGTTTTTT.

J is TRBJ1-2 and V is TRBV2; maybe TRBD1 (5 bases). The V and J ends lost 11 bases and 4 bases respectively, with 20 bases between them. The CDR3 has 14 residues. Looked up from germline, CDR1 is SNHLY and CDR2 is FYNNEI. CDR3 DNA: TGTGCCTCCTCCAGTGAACGACAGCTCTATGGCTACACCTTC. This encodes CASSSERQLYGYTF.

This clone was observed once. The chain recombines TRBV19 with TRBJ1-2, with 8 bases fitting TRBD1. The J segment lost 8 bases and the V segment lost 1 base, leaving 3 bases of the junction unmatched. The CDR3 is 13 amino acids. The germline V gene has CDR1 LNHDA and CDR2 SQIVND (reference sequence). DNA of the CDR3: TGTGCCAGTAGTATAGCGACAGGGGACGGCTACACCTTC. It yields the protein CASSIATGDGYTF.

In its sample, this clone was seen a few times. The V and J genes are TRBV7-9 and TRBJ1-5, with D perhaps TRBD1 (5 bases). This CDR3 is 13 amino acids long. Looked up from germline, CDR1 is SEHNR and CDR2 is FQNEAQ (reference sequence). V lost 1 base and J lost 6, with 7 bases in between. The CDR3, as DNA: TGTGCCAGCAGCTTAGAAGGGGCTCAGCCCCAGCATTTT. It specifies CASSLEGAQPQHF.

This chain connects TRBV19 to TRBJ2-1; 8 nucleotides line up with TRBD1. This CDR3 comprises 16 residues. J gave up 2 bases and V 5 bases, and 8 bases lay outside the gene matches. Germline loops: CDR1 LNHDA, CDR2 SQIVND (reference sequence). The CDR3 here is CASSAHQGAAYNEQFF. The CDR3 region has the DNA TGTGCCAGTAGTGCGCACCAGGGGGCTGCCTACAATGAGCAGTTCTTC.

V gene TRBV2 combines with J gene TRBJ2-7, with D maybe TRBD2 (6 bases). Deletions cut 9 bases from V and 0 bases from J, with 12 bases between. The germline V gene encodes CDR1 SNHLY and CDR2 FYNNEI. The CDR3 is 13 amino acids. This chain's CDR3 is CARGRENSYEQYF. CDR3 bases: TGTGCCAGGGGCCGGGAGAACTCCTACGAGCAGTACTTC.

The chain carries TRBV24-1 and TRBJ1-2, with D perhaps matching TRBD1 (6 bases). This CDR3 has 12 amino acids. Germline CDR1 reads KGHDR; CDR2 reads SFDVKD. Between the trimmed V and J ends, which lost 9 bases and 4 bases, there was a span of 11 bases. The CDR3 nucleotides read TGTGCCACCTCACAGGGAAGCTATGGCTACACCTTC. Amino acid sequence: CATSQGSYGYTF.

The chain has TRBV25-1 and TRBJ2-1; 7 positions agree with TRBD1. Germline V lookup: CDR1 MGHDK, CDR2 SYGVNS. V shed 10 bases and J 3 bases; nucleotides not matched to a gene: 3. The CDR3 has 12 amino acids. In DNA form, the CDR3 reads TGTGCCACTGGGGACAGCTACAATGAGCAGTTCTTC. Encoded protein: CATGDSYNEQFF.

The V gene is TRBV24-1, the J gene TRBJ1-2; tentative D call: TRBD1 (5 bases). Germline V CDR1 and CDR2: KGHDR, SFDVKD. The CDR3 is 12 residues long. Deletions cut 0 bases from V and 7 bases from J, with 5 bases between. The CDR3 coding sequence is TGTGCCACCAGTGATTTGCAGGGTGGCTACACCTTC. Its protein product is CATSDLQGGYTF.

The CDR3 region has the DNA TGTGCCAGCGCGAGGGACAATACTAACTATGGCTACACCTTC. Protein sequence: CASARDNTNYGYTF. This chain joins TRBV19 and TRBJ1-2; tentative D call: TRBD1 (6 bases). Looked up from germline, CDR1 is LNHDA and CDR2 is SQIVND (reference sequence). The CDR3 runs to 14 residues. The V end was cut by 9 bases, the J end by 0 bases, with 14 bases between.

This rearrangement joins TRBV2 to TRBJ1-5; D unresolved. The CDR3 spans 17 residues. V lost 1 base and J lost 2, with 15 bases in between. Germline-derived CDR1 and CDR2 are SNHLY and FYNNEI. As DNA, the CDR3 is TGTGCCAGCAGTGAAGAAGTGACACTGACGGGCAATCAGCCCCAGCATTTT. Translating gives CASSEEVTLTGNQPQHF.

The CDR3 bases are TGTGCCAGCAGCTTGGGGACAGGGGACTATGGCTACACCTTC. This translates into CASSLGTGDYGYTF. The chain has TRBV5-4 and TRBJ1-2; 9 bases are shared with TRBD1. There are 14 residues in the CDR3. V gave up 0 bases and J gave up 3 bases; unmatched junction bases: 0. Germline V gene data show CDR1 as SGHNT and CDR2 as YYREEE (reference sequence).

The rearrangement links TRBV2 to TRBJ2-5; TRBD2 aligns across 7 bases. J gave up 3 bases and V 6 bases, and 7 bases lay outside the gene matches. This CDR3 spans 14 amino acids. The V gene's germline CDR1 is SNHLY and CDR2 FYNNEI. The CDR3 region is CASRGGAGEETQYF. CDR3 in DNA: TGTGCCAGCAGGGGAGGTGCGGGGGAAGAGACCCAGTACTTC.